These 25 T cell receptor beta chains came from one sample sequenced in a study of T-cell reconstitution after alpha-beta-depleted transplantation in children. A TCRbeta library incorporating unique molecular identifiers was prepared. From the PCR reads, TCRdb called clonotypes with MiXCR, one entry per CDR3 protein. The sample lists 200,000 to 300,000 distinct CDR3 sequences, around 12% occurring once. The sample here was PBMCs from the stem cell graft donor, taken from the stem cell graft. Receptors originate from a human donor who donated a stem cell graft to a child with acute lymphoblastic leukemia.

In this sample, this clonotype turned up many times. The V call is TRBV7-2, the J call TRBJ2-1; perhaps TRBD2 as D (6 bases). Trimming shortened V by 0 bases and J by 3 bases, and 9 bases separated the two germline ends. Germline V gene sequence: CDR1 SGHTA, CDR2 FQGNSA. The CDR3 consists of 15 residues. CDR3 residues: CASSLAASVYNEQFF. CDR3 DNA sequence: TGTGCCAGCAGCTTAGCGGCTAGCGTCTACAATGAGCAGTTCTTC.

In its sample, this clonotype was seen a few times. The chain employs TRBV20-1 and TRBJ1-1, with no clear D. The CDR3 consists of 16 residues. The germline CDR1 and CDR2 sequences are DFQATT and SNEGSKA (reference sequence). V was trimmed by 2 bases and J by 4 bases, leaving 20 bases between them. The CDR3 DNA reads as TGCAGTGCTAGAACCTCGCCGGGGAAGGGCGGCACTGAAGCTTTCTTT. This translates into CSARTSPGKGGTEAFF.

The CDR3 loop is CASSPWGGGLAGGYNEQFF. For the CDR3, the DNA is TGTGCCAGCAGCCCCTGGGGGGGCGGTCTAGCGGGAGGGTACAATGAGCAGTTCTTC. The V and J genes are TRBV6-5 and TRBJ2-1, with 12 bases matching TRBD2. This CDR3 has 19 amino acids. After removal of 6 bases from V and 4 bases from J, the junction contained 16 bases not matched to a gene. CDR1 is MNHEY and CDR2 is SVGAGI in the germline V gene.

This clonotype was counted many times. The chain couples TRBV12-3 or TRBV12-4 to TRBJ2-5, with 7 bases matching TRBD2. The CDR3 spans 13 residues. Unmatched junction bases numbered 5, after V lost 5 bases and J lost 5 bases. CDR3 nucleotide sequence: TGTGCCAGCAGTCGGGACTACCGCGAGACCCAGTACTTC. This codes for CASSRDYRETQYF.

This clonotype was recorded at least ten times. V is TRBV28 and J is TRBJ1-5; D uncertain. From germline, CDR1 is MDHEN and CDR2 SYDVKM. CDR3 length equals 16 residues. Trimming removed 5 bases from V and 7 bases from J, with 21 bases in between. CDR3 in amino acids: CASSLTFGRVGQPQHF. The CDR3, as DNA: TGTGCCAGCAGTCTTACCTTTGGGAGGGTGGGCCAGCCCCAGCATTTT.

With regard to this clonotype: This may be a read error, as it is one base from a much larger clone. The DNA for the CDR3 is TGTGCCATCAGTTTTAGCGGGAGGGCCTACAATGAGCAGTTCTTC. Its protein product is CAISFSGRAYNEQFF. The gene calls are TRBV28 and TRBJ2-1, with 11 bases lining up with TRBD2. The germline CDR1 and CDR2 sequences are MDHEN and SYDVKM. The CDR3 consists of 15 residues. Full variable domain (outside the CDR3, taken from reference TRBV28 and TRBJ2-1): DVKVTQSSRYLVKRTGEKVFLECVQDMDHENMFWYRQDPGLGLRLIYFSYDVKMKEKGDIPEGYSVSREKKERFSLILESASTNQTSMYLCAISFSGRAYNEQFFGPGTRLTVL.

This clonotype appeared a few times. The CDR3 DNA follows: TGCGCCAGCAGCCAAGATTTGGACACCTCTGGGGCCAACGTCCTGACTTTC. This encodes CASSQDLDTSGANVLTF. The chain is built from TRBV4-3 and TRBJ2-6, with D perhaps matching TRBD1 (5 bases). Germline CDR1 LGHNA, CDR2 YSLEER. CDR3 length equals 17 residues. V was trimmed by 0 bases and J by 0 bases, leaving 9 bases between them.

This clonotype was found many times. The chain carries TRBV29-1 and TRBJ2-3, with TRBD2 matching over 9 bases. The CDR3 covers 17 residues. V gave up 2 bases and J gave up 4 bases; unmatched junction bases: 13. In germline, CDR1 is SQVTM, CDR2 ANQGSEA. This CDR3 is CSVENSSGGIRADTQYF. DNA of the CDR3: TGCAGCGTTGAAAACTCCAGCGGGGGGATCCGCGCAGATACGCAGTATTTT.

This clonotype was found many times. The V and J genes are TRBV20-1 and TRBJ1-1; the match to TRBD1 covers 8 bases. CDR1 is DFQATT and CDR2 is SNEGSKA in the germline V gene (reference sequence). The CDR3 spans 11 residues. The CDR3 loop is CRQGGNTEAFF. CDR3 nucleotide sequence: TGCAGACAGGGGGGGAACACTGAAGCTTTCTTT.

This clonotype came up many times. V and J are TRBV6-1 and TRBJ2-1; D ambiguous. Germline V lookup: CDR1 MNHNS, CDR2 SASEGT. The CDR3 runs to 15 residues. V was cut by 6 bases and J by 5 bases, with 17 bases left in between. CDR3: CASRFRAIPNNEQFF. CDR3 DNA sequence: TGTGCCAGCAGGTTTAGGGCTATTCCAAACAATGAGCAGTTCTTC.

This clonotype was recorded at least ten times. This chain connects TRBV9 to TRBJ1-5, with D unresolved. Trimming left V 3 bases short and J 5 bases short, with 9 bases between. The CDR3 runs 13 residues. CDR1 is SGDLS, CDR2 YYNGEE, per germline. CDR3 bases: TGTGCCAGCAGCGGGCACGCCGATCAGCCCCAGCATTTT. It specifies CASSGHADQPQHF.

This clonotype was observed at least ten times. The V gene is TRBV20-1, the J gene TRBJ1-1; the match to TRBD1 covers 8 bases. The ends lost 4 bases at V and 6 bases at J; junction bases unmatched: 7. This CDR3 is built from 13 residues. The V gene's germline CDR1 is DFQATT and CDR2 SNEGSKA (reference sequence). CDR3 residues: CSATMDREAEAFF. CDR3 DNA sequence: TGCAGTGCTACCATGGACAGGGAGGCTGAAGCTTTCTTT.

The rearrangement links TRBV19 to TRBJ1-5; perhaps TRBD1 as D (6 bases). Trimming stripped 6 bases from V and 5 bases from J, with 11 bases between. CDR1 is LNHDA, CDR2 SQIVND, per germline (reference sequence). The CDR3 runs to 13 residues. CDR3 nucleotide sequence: TGTGCCAGTAGGCACACAGGGTATCAGCCCCAGCATTTT. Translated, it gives CASRHTGYQPQHF. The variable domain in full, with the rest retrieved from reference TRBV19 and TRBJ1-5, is DGGITQSPKYLFRKEGQNVTLSCEQNLNHDAMYWYRQDPGQGLRLIYYSQIVNDFQKGDIAEGYSVSREKKESFPLTVTSAQKNPTAFYLCASRHTGYQPQHFGDGTRLSIL.

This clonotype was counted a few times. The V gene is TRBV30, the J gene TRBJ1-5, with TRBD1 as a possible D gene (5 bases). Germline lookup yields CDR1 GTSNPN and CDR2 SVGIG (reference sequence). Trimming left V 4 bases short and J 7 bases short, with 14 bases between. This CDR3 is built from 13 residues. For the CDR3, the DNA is TGTGCCTGGACAGGAGGGCGGGACCAGCCCCAGCATTTT. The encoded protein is CAWTGGRDQPQHF.

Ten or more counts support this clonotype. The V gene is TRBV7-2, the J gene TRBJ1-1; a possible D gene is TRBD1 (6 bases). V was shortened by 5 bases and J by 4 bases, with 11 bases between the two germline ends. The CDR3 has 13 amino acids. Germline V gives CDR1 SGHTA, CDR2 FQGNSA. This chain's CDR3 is CASSPRGATEAFF. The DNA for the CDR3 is TGTGCCAGCAGCCCCCGGGGGGCCACTGAAGCTTTCTTT.

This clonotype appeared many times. The CDR3: CASSYSHGGYTF. The CDR3 DNA is TGTGCCAGCAGTTACTCCCATGGAGGCTACACCTTC. V usage is TRBV6-2 or TRBV6-3 and J usage is TRBJ1-2; no reliable D call. Trimming cost V 0 bases and J 8 bases, with 7 bases left between them. The germline V gene has CDR1 MNHEY and CDR2 SVGEGT. The CDR3 has 12 residues.

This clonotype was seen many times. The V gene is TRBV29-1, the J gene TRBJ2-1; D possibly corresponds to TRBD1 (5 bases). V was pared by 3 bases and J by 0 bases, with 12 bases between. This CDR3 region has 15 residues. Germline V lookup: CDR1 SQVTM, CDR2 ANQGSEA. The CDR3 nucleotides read TGCAGCGTTGAGGGGCGGAAGAGCTCCTACAATGAGCAGTTCTTC. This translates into CSVEGRKSSYNEQFF.

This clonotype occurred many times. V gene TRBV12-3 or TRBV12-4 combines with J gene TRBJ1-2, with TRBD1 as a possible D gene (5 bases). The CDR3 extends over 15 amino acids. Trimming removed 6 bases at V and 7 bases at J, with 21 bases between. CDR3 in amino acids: CASRIPGREVAGYTF. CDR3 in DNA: TGTGCCAGCAGGATACCGGGACGGGAGGTGGCTGGCTACACCTTC.

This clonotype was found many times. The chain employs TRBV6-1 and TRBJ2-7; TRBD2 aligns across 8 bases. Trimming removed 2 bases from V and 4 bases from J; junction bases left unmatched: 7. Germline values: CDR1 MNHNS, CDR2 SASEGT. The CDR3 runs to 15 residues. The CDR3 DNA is TGTGCCAGCAGTGAAAATGGCGGGGGGCCTTACGAGCAGTACTTC. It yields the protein CASSENGGGPYEQYF.

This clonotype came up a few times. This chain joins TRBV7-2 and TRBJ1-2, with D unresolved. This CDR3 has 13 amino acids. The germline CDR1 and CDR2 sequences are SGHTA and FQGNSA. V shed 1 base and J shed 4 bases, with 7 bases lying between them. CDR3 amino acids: CASSLGPAYGYTF. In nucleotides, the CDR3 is TGTGCCAGCAGCTTAGGGCCCGCCTATGGCTACACCTTC.

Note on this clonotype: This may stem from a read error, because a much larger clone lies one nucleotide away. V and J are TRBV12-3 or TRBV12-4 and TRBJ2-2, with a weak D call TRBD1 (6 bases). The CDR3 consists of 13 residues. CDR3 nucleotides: TGTGCCAGCGGACGGGACATCACCGGGGAGCCGTTTTTT. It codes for CASGRDITGEPFF.

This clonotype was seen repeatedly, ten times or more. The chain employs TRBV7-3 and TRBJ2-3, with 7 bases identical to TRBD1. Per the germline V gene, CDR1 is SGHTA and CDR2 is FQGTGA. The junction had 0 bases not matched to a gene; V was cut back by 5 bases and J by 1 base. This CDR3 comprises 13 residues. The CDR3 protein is CASSGQGTDTQYF. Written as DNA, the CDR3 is TGTGCCAGCAGCGGACAGGGCACAGATACGCAGTATTTT.

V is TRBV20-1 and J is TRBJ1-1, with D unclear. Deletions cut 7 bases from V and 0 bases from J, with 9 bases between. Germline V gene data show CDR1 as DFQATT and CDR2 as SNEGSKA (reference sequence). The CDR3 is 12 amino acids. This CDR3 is CSEMDLNTEAFF. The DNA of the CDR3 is TGCAGTGAAATGGACCTGAACACTGAAGCTTTCTTT.

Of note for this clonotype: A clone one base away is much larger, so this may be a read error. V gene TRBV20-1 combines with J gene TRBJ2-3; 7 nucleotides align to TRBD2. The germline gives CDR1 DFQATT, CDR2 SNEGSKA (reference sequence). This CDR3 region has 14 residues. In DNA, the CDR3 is TGCTGTGCTAGAGTCGATCCGCGGGAGGATACGCAGTATTTT. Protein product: CCARVDPREDTQYF.

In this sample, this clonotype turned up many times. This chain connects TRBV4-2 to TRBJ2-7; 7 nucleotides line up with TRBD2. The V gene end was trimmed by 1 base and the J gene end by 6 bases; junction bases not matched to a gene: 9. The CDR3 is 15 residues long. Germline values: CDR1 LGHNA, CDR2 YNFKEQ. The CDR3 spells CASSQGGSGVVEQYF. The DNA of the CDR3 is TGTGCCAGCAGCCAAGGCGGGAGTGGGGTAGTCGAGCAGTACTTC.